Shown below are 2 T cell receptor beta chains from a single sample sequenced in a study of CD8+ T cells in alopecia areata. Treatment denoted: oral pan-JAK inhibitor, 5-10 mg twice daily. The sequencing template was cDNA reverse transcribed from extracted RNA. Assay used: immunoSEQ multiplex PCR; TCRdb lists only in-frame clones, some missing. The table has 150,000 to 200,000 clones, approximately 57% seen once; the top ten hold 14%. The sample was CD4+ T cells sorted from blood, taken at week 24, from a patient treated with tofacitinib. The receptors shown here come from a human donor with alopecia areata.

This rearrangement joins TRBV9 to TRBJ2-1; no clear D gene. V was pared by 0 bases and J by 4 bases, with 8 bases between. The CDR3 runs to 14 residues. Germline-derived CDR1 and CDR2 are SGDLS and YYNGEE. CDR3: CASSVVLGYNEQFF. The CDR3, as DNA: TGTGCCAGCAGCGTAGTCCTGGGGTACAATGAGCAGTTCTTC.

The chain employs TRBV29-1 and TRBJ2-2; 12 positions match TRBD2. Trimming at V came to 5 bases and at J to 5 bases, leaving 3 bases not matched to a gene. CDR3 size: 14 residues. Germline values: CDR1 SQVTM, CDR2 ANQGSEA. Here the CDR3 reads CSVIGLAGTGELFF. CDR3 coding DNA: TGCAGCGTTATCGGACTAGCGGGGACCGGGGAGCTGTTTTTT.